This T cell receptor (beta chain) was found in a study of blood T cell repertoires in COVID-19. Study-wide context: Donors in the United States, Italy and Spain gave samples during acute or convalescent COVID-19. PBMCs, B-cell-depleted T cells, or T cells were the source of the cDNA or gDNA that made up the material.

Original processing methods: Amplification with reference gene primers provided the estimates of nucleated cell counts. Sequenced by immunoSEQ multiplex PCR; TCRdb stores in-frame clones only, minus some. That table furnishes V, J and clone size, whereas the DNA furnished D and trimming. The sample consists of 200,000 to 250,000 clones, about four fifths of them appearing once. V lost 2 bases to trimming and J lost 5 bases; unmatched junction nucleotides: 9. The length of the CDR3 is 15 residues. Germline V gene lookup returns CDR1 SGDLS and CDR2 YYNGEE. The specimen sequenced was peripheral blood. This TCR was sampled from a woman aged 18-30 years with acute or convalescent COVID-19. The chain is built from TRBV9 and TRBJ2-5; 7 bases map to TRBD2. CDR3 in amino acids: CASSVATSAGETQYF. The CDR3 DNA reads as TGTGCCAGCAGCGTGGCAACTAGCGCGGGGGAGACCCAGTACTTC.